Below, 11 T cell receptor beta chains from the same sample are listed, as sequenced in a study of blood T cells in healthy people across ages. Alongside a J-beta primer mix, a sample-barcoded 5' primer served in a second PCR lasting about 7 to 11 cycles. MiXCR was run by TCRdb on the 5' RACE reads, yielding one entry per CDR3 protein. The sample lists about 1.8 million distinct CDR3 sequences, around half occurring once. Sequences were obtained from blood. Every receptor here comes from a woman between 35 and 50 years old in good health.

The CDR3 sequence: CASIQGWITAYTF. CDR3 DNA: TGTGCCAGCATACAGGGGTGGATTACGGCCTACACCTTC. J is TRBJ1-2 and V is TRBV7-3; 7 bases map to TRBD1. The CDR3 contains 13 residues. CDR1 and CDR2 (germline): SGHTA, FQGTGA. V was clipped by 7 bases and J by 10 bases; unmatched bases: 12.

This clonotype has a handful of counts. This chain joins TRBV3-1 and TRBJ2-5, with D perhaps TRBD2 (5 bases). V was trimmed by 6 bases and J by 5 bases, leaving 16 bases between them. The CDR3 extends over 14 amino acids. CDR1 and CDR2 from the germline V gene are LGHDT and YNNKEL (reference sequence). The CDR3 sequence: CASSRLRRMETQYF. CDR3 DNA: TGTGCCAGCAGTCGACTTCGGAGGATGGAGACCCAGTACTTC.

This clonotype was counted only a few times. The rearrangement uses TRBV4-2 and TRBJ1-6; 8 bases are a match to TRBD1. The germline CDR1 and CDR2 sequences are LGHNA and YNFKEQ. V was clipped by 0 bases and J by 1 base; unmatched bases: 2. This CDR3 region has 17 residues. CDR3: CASSQEGDRSYNSPLHF. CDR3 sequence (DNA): TGTGCCAGCAGCCAAGAAGGGGACAGGTCCTATAATTCACCCCTCCACTTT.

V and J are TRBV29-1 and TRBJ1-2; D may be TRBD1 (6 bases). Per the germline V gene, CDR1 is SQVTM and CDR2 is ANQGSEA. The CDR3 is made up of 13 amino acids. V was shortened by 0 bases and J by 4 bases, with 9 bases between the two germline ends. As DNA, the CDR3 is TGCAGCGTTGAAGAGGCGGGGGCCTATGGCTACACCTTC. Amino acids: CSVEEAGAYGYTF.

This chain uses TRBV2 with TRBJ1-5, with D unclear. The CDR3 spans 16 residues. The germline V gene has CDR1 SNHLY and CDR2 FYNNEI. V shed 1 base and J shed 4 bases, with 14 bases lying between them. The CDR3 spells CASSEGGRRWNQPQHF. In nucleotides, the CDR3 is TGTGCCAGCAGTGAAGGAGGGAGAAGGTGGAATCAGCCCCAGCATTTT. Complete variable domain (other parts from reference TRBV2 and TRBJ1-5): EPEVTQTPSHQVTQMGQEVILRCVPISNHLYFYWYRQILGQKVEFLVSFYNNEISEKSEIFDDQFSVERPDGSNFTLKIRSTKLEDSAMYFCASSEGGRRWNQPQHFGDGTRLSIL.

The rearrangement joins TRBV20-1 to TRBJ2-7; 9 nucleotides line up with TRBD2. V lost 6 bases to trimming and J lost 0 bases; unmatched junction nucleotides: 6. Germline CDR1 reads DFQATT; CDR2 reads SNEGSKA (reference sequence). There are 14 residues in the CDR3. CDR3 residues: CSAYSGSSSYEQYF. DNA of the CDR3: TGCAGTGCATATAGCGGGAGCAGCTCCTACGAGCAGTACTTC.

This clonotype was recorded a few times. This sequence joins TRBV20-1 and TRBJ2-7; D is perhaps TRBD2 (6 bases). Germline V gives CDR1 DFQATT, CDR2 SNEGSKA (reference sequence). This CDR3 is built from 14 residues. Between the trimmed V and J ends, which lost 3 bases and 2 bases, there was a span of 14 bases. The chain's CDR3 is CSASPGTGAYEQYF. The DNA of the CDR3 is TGCAGTGCTAGCCCAGGGACGGGGGCCTACGAGCAGTACTTC.

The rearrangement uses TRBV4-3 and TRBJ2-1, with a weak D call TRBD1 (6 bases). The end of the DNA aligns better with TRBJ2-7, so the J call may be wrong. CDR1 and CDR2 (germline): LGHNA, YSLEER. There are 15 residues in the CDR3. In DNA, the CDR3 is TGCGCCAGCAGCCTAAAGCAGGACAGCTACAATGAGCAGTACTTC. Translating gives CASSLKQDSYNEQYF.

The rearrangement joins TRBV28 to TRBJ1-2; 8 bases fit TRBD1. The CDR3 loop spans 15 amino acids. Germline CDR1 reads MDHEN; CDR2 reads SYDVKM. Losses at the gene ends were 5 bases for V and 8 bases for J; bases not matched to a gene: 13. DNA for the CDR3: TGTGCCAGCAGTCCCCAGGGGGCCGCTAGTTCCGGCTACACCTTC. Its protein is CASSPQGAASSGYTF.

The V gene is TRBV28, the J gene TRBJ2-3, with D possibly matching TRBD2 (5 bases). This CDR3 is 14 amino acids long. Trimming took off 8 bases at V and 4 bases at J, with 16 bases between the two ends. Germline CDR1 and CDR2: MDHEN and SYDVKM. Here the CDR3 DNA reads TGTGCCAGCTGCTCACCAGGACTTCCAGATACGCAGTATTTT. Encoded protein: CASCSPGLPDTQYF.

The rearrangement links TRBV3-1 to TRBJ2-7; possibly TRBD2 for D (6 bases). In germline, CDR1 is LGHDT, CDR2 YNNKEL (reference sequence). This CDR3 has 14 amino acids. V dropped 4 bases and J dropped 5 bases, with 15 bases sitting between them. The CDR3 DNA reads TGTGCCAGCAGCCTCGTTATAGGGAGGCACGAGCAGTACTTC. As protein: CASSLVIGRHEQYF.